This T cell receptor beta chain derives from a study of a mutant IDH1 vaccine in newly diagnosed glioma. About the research overall: Males made up 62.5% and females approximately 38% of treated patients, whose mean age was roughly 40 years.

Germline assignment: CDR1 SEHNR and CDR2 FQNEAQ (reference sequence). J gave up 0 bases and V 4 bases, and 3 bases lay outside the gene matches. This CDR3 spans 16 amino acids. Time point specified: week 35, safety follow-up. A single vaccine dose contained 300 ug of mutant IDH1 20-mer peptide, and topical imiquimod was used with it. The donors had new WHO grade 3 or 4 astrocytomas; these were IDH1-mutant and ATRX-lost. Clones were read by immunoSEQ multiplex PCR, and TCRdb kept only the in-frame ones, dropping some. The data contain just over 65,000 clones, 80% to 85% of them singletons. This clone was picked up one time. Its antigen remains unidentified.

The sample consisted of PBMCs, taken from a glioma patient whose treatment included an IDH1 peptide vaccine. The receptor was isolated from a man aged 18 to 29 with glioma. The chain combines TRBV7-9 with TRBJ1-3; 10 positions match TRBD1. The CDR3 nucleotides read TGTGCCAGCAGCTGGACAGGGGGGATCTCTGGAAACACCATATATTTT. This translates into CASSWTGGISGNTIYF.